Following are 26 T cell receptor beta chains from one sample sequenced in a study of T cells after posttransplantation cyclophosphamide. TCRdb's table, derived via immunoSEQ multiplex PCR, lists solely in-frame clones and lacks some. This table holds about 10,000 clones, nearly 99% found once. Sample: naive CD8+ T cells sorted from PBMCs. These receptors came from a man aged 50 to 60 in good health, CMV-negative, and a related stem cell transplant donor.

This clone appeared a single time. This chain links TRBV6-5 with TRBJ2-1; tentative D call: TRBD1 (7 bases). Looked up from germline, CDR1 is MNHEY and CDR2 is SVGAGI. The CDR3 sequence is 16 residues long. The V gene lost 2 bases and the J gene lost 0 bases, with 11 bases spanning the gap. CDR3 bases: TGTGCCAGCAGTTACGGGGGGACAGCCTCCTACAATGAGCAGTTCTTC. Encoded protein: CASSYGGTASYNEQFF.

This clone was seen a single time. The rearrangement joins TRBV12-1 to TRBJ2-5; TRBD2 is the table's D call, not checked against the DNA. TRBV12-1 is flagged as a pseudogene. CDR3 length equals 15 residues. The CDR3 region is CASSFGSDGWETQYF. CDR3 coding DNA: TGTGCCAGCAGCTTCGGTAGCGATGGTTGGGAGACCCAGTACTTC.

V gene TRBV27 combines with J gene TRBJ2-1, with a tentative D call TRBD1 (6 bases). The germline V gene encodes CDR1 MNHEY and CDR2 SMNVEV (reference sequence). V gave up 6 bases and J gave up 6 bases, with 18 bases separating them. The CDR3 is 15 residues long. CDR3 residues: CASRLTGGSFNEQFF. DNA of the CDR3: TGTGCCAGCAGACTGACAGGTGGATCGTTCAATGAGCAGTTCTTC.

The chain links TRBV9 to TRBJ2-5; no definite D call. This CDR3 comprises 15 residues. CDR1 is SGDLS and CDR2 is YYNGEE in the germline V gene. Trimming took 0 bases from V and 5 from J, leaving 14 bases between them. CDR3 bases: TGTGCCAGCAGCGTAGCCGGGTCTAACGTGGAGACCCAGTACTTC. The encoded protein is CASSVAGSNVETQYF.

The rearrangement links TRBV9 to TRBJ1-5; no clear D gene. Trimming cost V 2 bases and J 5 bases, with 11 bases left between them. Germline V gene lookup returns CDR1 SGDLS and CDR2 YYNGEE. The CDR3 has 14 residues. For the CDR3, the DNA is TGTGCCAGCAGCGTCTCGGGGATTCATCAGCCCCAGCATTTT. As protein: CASSVSGIHQPQHF. Full variable domain (remainder filled in from reference TRBV9 and TRBJ1-5): DSGVTQTPKHLITATGQRVTLRCSPRSGDLSVYWYQQSLDQGLQFLIQYYNGEERAKGNILERFSAQQFPDLHSELNLSSLELGDSALYFCASSVSGIHQPQHFGDGTRLSIL.

The gene calls are TRBV4-1 and TRBJ2-7; 11 nucleotides match TRBD1. Losses at the gene ends were 2 bases for V and 4 bases for J; bases not matched to a gene: 4. Germline V lookup: CDR1 MGHRA, CDR2 YSYEKL. CDR3 size: 15 residues. The DNA of the CDR3 is TGCGCCAGCAGCCAACGGGGACAGGGGGGTTACGAGCAGTACTTC. The encoded protein is CASSQRGQGGYEQYF.

J is TRBJ2-5 and V is TRBV2, with 14 bases lining up with TRBD2. Germline lookup yields CDR1 SNHLY and CDR2 FYNNEI. The V and J ends lost 5 bases and 4 bases, in that order; junction bases with no gene match: 6. The CDR3 runs 16 residues. CDR3 region: CASSNPGLAGVETQYF. The DNA of the CDR3 is TGTGCCAGCAGTAATCCGGGACTAGCGGGAGTAGAGACCCAGTACTTC.

The chain is built from TRBV27 and TRBJ1-5; D unresolved. The CDR3 length is 17 residues. V lost 2 bases and J lost 0, with 14 bases in between. Germline CDR1 and CDR2: MNHEY and SMNVEV (reference sequence). The chain's CDR3 is CASSLALGDYSNQPQHF. For the CDR3, the DNA is TGTGCCAGCAGTTTAGCGTTAGGAGACTATAGCAATCAGCCCCAGCATTTT.

The chain joins TRBV6-1 to TRBJ2-7, with TRBD1 matching over 10 bases. This CDR3 has 15 residues. Germline V gives CDR1 MNHNS, CDR2 SASEGT. Germline trimming cut 2 bases from V and 6 bases from J; bases unmatched to any gene: 7. In nucleotides, the CDR3 is TGTGCCAGCAGTGAAATGGCCGGGACAGGGGTCGAGCAGTACTTC. Its translation is CASSEMAGTGVEQYF.

V gene TRBV6-4 combines with J gene TRBJ2-1, with D maybe TRBD2 (7 bases). The CDR3 is made up of 15 amino acids. Trimming cost V 4 bases and J 3 bases, with 13 bases left between them. CDR1 and CDR2 from the germline V gene are MRHNA and SNTAGT. CDR3: CASSVRGGLYNEQFF. CDR3 nucleotide sequence: TGTGCCAGCAGTGTGAGGGGGGGCCTCTACAATGAGCAGTTCTTC.

The J gene is TRBJ1-1, the V gene TRBV29-1, with 8 bases lining up with TRBD1. Trimming took 7 bases from V and 12 from J; bases not matched to a gene: 7. The germline CDR1 and CDR2 sequences are SQVTM and ANQGSEA. The CDR3 runs 10 residues. The CDR3 is CSAEQGESFF. DNA of the CDR3: TGCAGCGCAGAACAGGGGGAATCTTTCTTT.

The chain links TRBV11-2 to TRBJ2-5, with 9 bases lining up with TRBD2. This CDR3 comprises 16 residues. J gave up 2 bases and V 2 bases, and 6 bases lay outside the gene matches. The germline gives CDR1 SGHAT, CDR2 FQNNGV. The CDR3 reads CASSLTSGRIQETQYF. CDR3 nucleotide sequence: TGTGCCAGCAGCTTAACAAGCGGGAGGATACAAGAGACCCAGTACTTC. Combining the CDR3 with reference TRBV11-2 and TRBJ2-5 gives the whole variable domain EAGVAQSPRYKIIEKRQSVAFWCNPISGHATLYWYQQILGQGPKLLIQFQNNGVVDDSQLPKDRFSAERLKGVDSTLKIQPAKLEDSAVYLCASSLTSGRIQETQYFGPGTRLLVL.

The chain recombines TRBV27 with TRBJ2-1; D not certain. Per the germline V gene, CDR1 is MNHEY and CDR2 is SMNVEV (reference sequence). The CDR3 sequence is 14 residues long. V dropped 4 bases and J dropped 3 bases, with 10 bases sitting between them. CDR3 nucleotides: TGTGCCAGCAGTTCCGCCCTACGCTACAATGAGCAGTTCTTC. This translates into CASSSALRYNEQFF.

The chain joins TRBV9 to TRBJ2-7; 8 bases agree with TRBD1. Trimming cost V 4 bases and J 3 bases; bases outside gene matches: 6. Germline-derived CDR1 and CDR2 are SGDLS and YYNGEE. This CDR3 contains 14 residues. The CDR3 protein is CASSTQGGVYEQYF. In nucleotides, the CDR3 is TGTGCCAGCAGCACACAGGGGGGAGTCTACGAGCAGTACTTC.

V gene TRBV18 combines with J gene TRBJ1-4; D is undetermined. Deletions cut 0 bases from V and 8 bases from J, with 13 bases between. In germline, CDR1 is KGHSH, CDR2 LQKENI. The CDR3 extends over 15 amino acids. DNA of the CDR3: TGTGCCAGCTCACCACCGAAGGGATGGGAGGAAAAACTGTTTTTT. Its translation is CASSPPKGWEEKLFF.

The rearrangement joins TRBV7-3 to TRBJ1-4; no definite D call. CDR1 SGHTA and CDR2 FQGTGA come from the germline V gene. V lost 4 bases and J 9 bases, leaving 24 bases between the germline ends. CDR3 length: 17 amino acids. The CDR3 region is CASSSRVTPPLMKKLFF. The CDR3 region has the DNA TGTGCCAGCAGCTCCCGGGTCACCCCTCCGCTTATGAAAAAACTGTTTTTT. The complete variable domain, with remaining parts taken from reference TRBV7-3 and TRBJ1-4, reads GAGVSQTPSNKVTEKGKYVELRCDPISGHTALYWYRQSLGQGPEFLIYFQGTGAADDSGLPNDRFFAVRPEGSVSTLKIQRTERGDSAVYLCASSSRVTPPLMKKLFFGSGTQLSVL.

This clone was counted a single time. The chain is built from TRBV6-5 and TRBJ1-2; 11 bases map to TRBD1. The CDR3 extends over 14 amino acids. CDR1 is MNHEY and CDR2 is SVGAGI in the germline V gene. The trim removed 2 bases at V and 8 bases at J, leaving 4 bases unmatched. The CDR3 protein is CASSYGQGARGYTF. As DNA, the CDR3 is TGTGCCAGCAGTTACGGACAGGGGGCGCGGGGCTACACCTTC.

The gene calls are TRBV7-9 and TRBJ2-3; 7 positions agree with TRBD1. The germline gives CDR1 SEHNR, CDR2 FQNEAQ (reference sequence). This CDR3 is 12 amino acids long. With V trimmed by 6 bases and J by 7 bases, 4 bases remained unmatched. In DNA, the CDR3 is TGTGCCAGCAGTCAGGGGGTGAATACGCAGTATTTT. The encoded protein is CASSQGVNTQYF.

This chain joins TRBV9 and TRBJ2-5; possible D gene TRBD2, 7 bases. The CDR3 covers 13 residues. Trimming stripped 4 bases from V and 11 bases from J, with 18 bases between. Germline lookup yields CDR1 SGDLS and CDR2 YYNGEE. CDR3 amino acids: CASSPGGLLEQYF. The CDR3, as DNA: TGTGCCAGCAGCCCCGGGGGGCTCTTGGAGCAGTACTTC.

The sample holds one count of this clone. V and J are TRBV27 and TRBJ1-1; maybe TRBD1 (6 bases). The germline V gene has CDR1 MNHEY and CDR2 SMNVEV (reference sequence). V was pared by 6 bases and J by 0 bases, with 17 bases between. CDR3 length: 16 amino acids. CDR3 sequence (DNA): TGTGCCAGCAGATGGGGAGGGGGGCCGATGAACACTGAAGCTTTCTTT. This gives the protein CASRWGGGPMNTEAFF.

This chain joins TRBV27 and TRBJ1-2; the match to TRBD1 covers 7 bases. Trimming took 5 bases from V and 4 from J; bases not matched to a gene: 16. The length of the CDR3 is 17 residues. CDR1 is MNHEY and CDR2 is SMNVEV in the germline V gene (reference sequence). The CDR3 protein is CASSPYFRQGKPYGYTF. The CDR3 nucleotides read TGTGCCAGCAGTCCCTACTTTAGACAGGGCAAACCCTATGGCTACACCTTC.

V is TRBV4-1 and J is TRBJ2-7, with a tentative D call TRBD1 (5 bases). The V gene lost 1 base and the J gene lost 6 bases, with 16 bases spanning the gap. CDR3 size: 15 residues. Germline V gene lookup returns CDR1 MGHRA and CDR2 YSYEKL. As DNA, the CDR3 is TGCGCCAGCAGCCAAGCCCCAGGGTGGGCTACCGAGCAGTACTTC. Residues: CASSQAPGWATEQYF.

This clone was seen just once. This CDR3 is also generated by other DNA sequences in the sample. V is TRBV27 and J is TRBJ1-1, with 9 bases that match TRBD1. The V and J ends lost 6 bases and 5 bases, in that order; junction bases with no gene match: 1. Germline-derived CDR1 and CDR2 are MNHEY and SMNVEV (reference sequence). There are 12 residues in the CDR3. The CDR3 DNA sequence: TGTGCCAGCAGGACAGGGGGAACTGAAGCTTTCTTT. It yields the protein CASRTGGTEAFF.

The chain recombines TRBV7-9 with TRBJ2-7; D perhaps matches TRBD2 (5 bases). CDR3 size: 16 residues. Trimming took 5 bases from V and 2 from J, leaving 19 bases between them. Germline CDR1 SEHNR, CDR2 FQNEAQ (reference sequence). The CDR3 region is CASSQRDGQDTYEQYF. In nucleotides, the CDR3 is TGTGCCAGCAGCCAACGGGATGGTCAGGATACCTACGAGCAGTACTTC.

V is TRBV6-6 and J is TRBJ1-2; no reliable D call. Germline V lookup: CDR1 MNHNY, CDR2 SVGAGI (reference sequence). The V end lost 7 bases, the J end lost 4 bases, and 10 bases lay between the germline ends. This CDR3 is built from 12 residues. As DNA, the CDR3 is TGTGCCAGCACCCCGGTACTCTATGGCTACACCTTC. Its protein is CASTPVLYGYTF.

The chain employs TRBV11-2 and TRBJ1-1; 7 bases match TRBD1. Germline assignment: CDR1 SGHAT and CDR2 FQNNGV. This CDR3 has 14 residues. Unmatched junction bases numbered 13, after V lost 6 bases and J lost 9 bases. CDR3 DNA: TGTGCCAGCAGAGAGTTTAGGGGGACAGTCAAAGCTTTCTTT. It encodes CASREFRGTVKAFF.